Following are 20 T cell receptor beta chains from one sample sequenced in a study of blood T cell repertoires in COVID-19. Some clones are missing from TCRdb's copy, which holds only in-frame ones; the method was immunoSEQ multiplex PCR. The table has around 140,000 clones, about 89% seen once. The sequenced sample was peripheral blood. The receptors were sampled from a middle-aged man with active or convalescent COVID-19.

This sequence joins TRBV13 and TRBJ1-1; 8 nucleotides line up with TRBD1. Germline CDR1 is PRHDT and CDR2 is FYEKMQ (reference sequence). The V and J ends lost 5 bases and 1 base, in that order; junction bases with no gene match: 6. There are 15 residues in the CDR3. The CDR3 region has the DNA TGTGCCAGCAGCAAAGACAGGGGCTCGAACACTGAAGCTTTCTTT. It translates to CASSKDRGSNTEAFF.

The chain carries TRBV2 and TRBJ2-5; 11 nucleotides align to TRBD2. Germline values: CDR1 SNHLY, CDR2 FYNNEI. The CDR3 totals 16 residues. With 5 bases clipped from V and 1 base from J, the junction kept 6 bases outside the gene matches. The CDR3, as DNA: TGTGCCAGCAGTCCGGGGACTAGCGGCCTCCAAGAGACCCAGTACTTC. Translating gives CASSPGTSGLQETQYF.

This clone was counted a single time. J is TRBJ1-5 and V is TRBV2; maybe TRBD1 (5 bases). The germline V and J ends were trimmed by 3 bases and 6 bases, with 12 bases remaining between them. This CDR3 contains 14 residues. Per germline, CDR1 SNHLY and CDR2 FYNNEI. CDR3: CASSEGQGFQPQHF. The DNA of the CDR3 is TGTGCCAGCAGTGAGGGTCAGGGATTTCAGCCCCAGCATTTT.

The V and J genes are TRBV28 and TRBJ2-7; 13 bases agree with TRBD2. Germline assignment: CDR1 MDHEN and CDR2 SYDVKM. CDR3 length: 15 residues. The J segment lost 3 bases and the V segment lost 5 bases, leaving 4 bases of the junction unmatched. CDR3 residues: CASSPRLAGGYEQYF. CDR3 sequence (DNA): TGTGCCAGCAGTCCACGACTAGCGGGGGGCTACGAGCAGTACTTC.

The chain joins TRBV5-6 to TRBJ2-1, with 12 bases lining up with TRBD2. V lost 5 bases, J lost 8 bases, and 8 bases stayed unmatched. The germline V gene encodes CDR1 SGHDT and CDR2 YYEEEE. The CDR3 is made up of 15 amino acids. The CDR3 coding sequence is TGTGCCAGCAGGAACTCTAGCGGGAGGGCCCATGAGCAGTTCTTC. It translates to CASRNSSGRAHEQFF.

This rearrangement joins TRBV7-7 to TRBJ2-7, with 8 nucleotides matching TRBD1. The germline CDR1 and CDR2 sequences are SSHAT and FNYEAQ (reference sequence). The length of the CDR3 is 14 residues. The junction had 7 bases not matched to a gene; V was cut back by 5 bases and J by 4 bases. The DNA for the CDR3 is TGTGCCAGCAGCCCGACAGGGGAATCGTACGAGCAGTACTTC. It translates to CASSPTGESYEQYF.

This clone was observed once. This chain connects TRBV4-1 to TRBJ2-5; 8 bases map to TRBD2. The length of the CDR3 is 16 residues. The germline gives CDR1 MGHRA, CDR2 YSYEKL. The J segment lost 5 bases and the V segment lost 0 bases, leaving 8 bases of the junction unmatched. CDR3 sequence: CASSQDRGGLGETQYF. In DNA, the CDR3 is TGCGCCAGCAGCCAAGATCGGGGGGGCTTAGGGGAGACCCAGTACTTC.

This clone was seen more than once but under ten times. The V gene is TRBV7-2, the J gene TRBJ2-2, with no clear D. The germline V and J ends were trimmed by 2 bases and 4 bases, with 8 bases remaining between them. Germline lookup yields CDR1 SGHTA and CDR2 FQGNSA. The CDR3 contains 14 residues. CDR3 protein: CASSLKPSTGELFF. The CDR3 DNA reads TGTGCCAGCAGCTTAAAACCGAGCACCGGGGAGCTGTTTTTT.

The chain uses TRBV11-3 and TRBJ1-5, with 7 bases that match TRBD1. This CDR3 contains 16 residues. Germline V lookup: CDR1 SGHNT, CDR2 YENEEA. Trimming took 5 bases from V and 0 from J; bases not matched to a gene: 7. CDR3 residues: CASSLQGQLSNQPQHF. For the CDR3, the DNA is TGTGCCAGCAGCCTCCAGGGACAGCTTAGCAATCAGCCCCAGCATTTT.

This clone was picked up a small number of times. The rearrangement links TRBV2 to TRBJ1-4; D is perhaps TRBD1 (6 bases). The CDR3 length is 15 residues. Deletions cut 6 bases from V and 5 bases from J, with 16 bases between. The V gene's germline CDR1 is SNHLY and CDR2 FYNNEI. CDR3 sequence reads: CASSRGPSENEKLFF. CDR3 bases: TGTGCCAGCAGCAGGGGCCCTTCAGAAAATGAAAAACTGTTTTTT.

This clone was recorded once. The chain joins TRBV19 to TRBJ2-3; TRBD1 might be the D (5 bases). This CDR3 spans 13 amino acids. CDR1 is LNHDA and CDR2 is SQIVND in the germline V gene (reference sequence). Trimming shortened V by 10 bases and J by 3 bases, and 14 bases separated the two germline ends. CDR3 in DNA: TGTGCCACCTCAGACAGAGCAACAGATACGCAGTATTTT. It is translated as CATSDRATDTQYF.

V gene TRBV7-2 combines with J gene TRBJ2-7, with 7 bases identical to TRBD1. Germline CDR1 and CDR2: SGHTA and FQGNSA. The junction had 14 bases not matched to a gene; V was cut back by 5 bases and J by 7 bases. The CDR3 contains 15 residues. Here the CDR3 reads CASSPGQWGIEEQYF. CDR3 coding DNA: TGTGCCAGCAGCCCGGGACAGTGGGGCATTGAGGAGCAGTACTTC.

Written as DNA, the CDR3 is TGTGCCAGCTCCCCAACTAGCGGGGAAGAGACCCAGTACTTC. Residues: CASSPTSGEETQYF. This chain joins TRBV18 and TRBJ2-5, with TRBD2 identical over 10 bases. The CDR3 extends over 14 amino acids. Germline assignment: CDR1 KGHSH and CDR2 LQKENI. V trimming: 6 bases; J trimming: 3 bases; junction bases outside the gene matches: 4.

CDR3 region: CASSPRATKEAFF. DNA for the CDR3: TGTGCCAGCAGCCCGCGTGCCACGAAGGAAGCTTTCTTT. This chain uses TRBV4-2 with TRBJ1-1; D is ambiguous. CDR3 length: 13 amino acids. Trimming stripped 4 bases from V and 8 bases from J, with 14 bases between. Looked up from germline, CDR1 is LGHNA and CDR2 is YNFKEQ.

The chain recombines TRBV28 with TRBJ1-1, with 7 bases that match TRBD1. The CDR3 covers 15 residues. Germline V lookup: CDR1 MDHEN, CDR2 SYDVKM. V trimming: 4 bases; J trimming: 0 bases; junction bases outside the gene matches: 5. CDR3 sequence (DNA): TGTGCCAGCAGTTCCACAGGGGTCATGAACACTGAAGCTTTCTTT. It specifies CASSSTGVMNTEAFF. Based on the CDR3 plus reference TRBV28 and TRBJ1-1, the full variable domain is DVKVTQSSRYLVKRTGEKVFLECVQDMDHENMFWYRQDPGLGLRLIYFSYDVKMKEKGDIPEGYSVSREKKERFSLILESASTNQTSMYLCASSSTGVMNTEAFFGQGTRLTVV.

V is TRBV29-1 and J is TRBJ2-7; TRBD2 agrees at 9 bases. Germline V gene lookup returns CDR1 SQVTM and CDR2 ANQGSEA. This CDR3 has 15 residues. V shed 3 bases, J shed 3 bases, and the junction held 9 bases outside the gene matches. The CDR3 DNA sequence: TGCAGCGTTGACGCTACTAGCGGGCCCTACTACGAGCAGTACTTC. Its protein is CSVDATSGPYYEQYF.

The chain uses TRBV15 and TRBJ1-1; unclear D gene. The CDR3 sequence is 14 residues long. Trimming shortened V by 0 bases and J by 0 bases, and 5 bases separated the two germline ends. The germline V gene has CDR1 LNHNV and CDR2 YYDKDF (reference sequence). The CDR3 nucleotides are TGTGCCACCAGCAGAGAGGCCCTGAACACTGAAGCTTTCTTT. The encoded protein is CATSREALNTEAFF.

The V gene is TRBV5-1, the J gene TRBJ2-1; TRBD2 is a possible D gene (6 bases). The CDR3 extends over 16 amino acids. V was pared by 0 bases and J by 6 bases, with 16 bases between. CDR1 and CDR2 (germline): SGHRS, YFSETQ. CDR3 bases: TGCGCCAGCAGCTTGGCCGGCGGGAAAACAATCAATGAGCAGTTCTTC. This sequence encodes CASSLAGGKTINEQFF. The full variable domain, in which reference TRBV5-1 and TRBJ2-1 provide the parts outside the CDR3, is KAGVTQTPRYLIKTRGQQVTLSCSPISGHRSVSWYQQTPGQGLQFLFEYFSETQRNKGNFPGRFSGRQFSNSRSEMNVSTLELGDSALYLCASSLAGGKTINEQFFGPGTRLTVL.

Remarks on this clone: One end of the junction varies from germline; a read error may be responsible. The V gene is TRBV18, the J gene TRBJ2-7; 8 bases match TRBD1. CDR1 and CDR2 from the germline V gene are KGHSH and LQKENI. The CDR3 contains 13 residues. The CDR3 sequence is CASSPEIRDRLVF. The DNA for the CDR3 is TGTGCCAGCTCACCGGAGATCCGGGACAGGTTGGTTTTC.

The CDR3 spells CASFSGFAGNTIYF. Here the CDR3 DNA reads TGTGCCAGTTTCTCGGGGTTTGCTGGAAACACCATATATTTT. The rearrangement uses TRBV19 and TRBJ1-3; D not certain. There are 14 residues in the CDR3. Germline CDR1 and CDR2: LNHDA and SQIVND (reference sequence). V gave up 8 bases and J gave up 2 bases, with 13 bases separating them. The complete variable domain, with remaining parts taken from reference TRBV19 and TRBJ1-3, reads DGGITQSPKYLFRKEGQNVTLSCEQNLNHDAMYWYRQDPGQGLRLIYYSQIVNDFQKGDIAEGYSVSREKKESFPLTVTSAQKNPTAFYLCASFSGFAGNTIYFGEGSWLTVV.